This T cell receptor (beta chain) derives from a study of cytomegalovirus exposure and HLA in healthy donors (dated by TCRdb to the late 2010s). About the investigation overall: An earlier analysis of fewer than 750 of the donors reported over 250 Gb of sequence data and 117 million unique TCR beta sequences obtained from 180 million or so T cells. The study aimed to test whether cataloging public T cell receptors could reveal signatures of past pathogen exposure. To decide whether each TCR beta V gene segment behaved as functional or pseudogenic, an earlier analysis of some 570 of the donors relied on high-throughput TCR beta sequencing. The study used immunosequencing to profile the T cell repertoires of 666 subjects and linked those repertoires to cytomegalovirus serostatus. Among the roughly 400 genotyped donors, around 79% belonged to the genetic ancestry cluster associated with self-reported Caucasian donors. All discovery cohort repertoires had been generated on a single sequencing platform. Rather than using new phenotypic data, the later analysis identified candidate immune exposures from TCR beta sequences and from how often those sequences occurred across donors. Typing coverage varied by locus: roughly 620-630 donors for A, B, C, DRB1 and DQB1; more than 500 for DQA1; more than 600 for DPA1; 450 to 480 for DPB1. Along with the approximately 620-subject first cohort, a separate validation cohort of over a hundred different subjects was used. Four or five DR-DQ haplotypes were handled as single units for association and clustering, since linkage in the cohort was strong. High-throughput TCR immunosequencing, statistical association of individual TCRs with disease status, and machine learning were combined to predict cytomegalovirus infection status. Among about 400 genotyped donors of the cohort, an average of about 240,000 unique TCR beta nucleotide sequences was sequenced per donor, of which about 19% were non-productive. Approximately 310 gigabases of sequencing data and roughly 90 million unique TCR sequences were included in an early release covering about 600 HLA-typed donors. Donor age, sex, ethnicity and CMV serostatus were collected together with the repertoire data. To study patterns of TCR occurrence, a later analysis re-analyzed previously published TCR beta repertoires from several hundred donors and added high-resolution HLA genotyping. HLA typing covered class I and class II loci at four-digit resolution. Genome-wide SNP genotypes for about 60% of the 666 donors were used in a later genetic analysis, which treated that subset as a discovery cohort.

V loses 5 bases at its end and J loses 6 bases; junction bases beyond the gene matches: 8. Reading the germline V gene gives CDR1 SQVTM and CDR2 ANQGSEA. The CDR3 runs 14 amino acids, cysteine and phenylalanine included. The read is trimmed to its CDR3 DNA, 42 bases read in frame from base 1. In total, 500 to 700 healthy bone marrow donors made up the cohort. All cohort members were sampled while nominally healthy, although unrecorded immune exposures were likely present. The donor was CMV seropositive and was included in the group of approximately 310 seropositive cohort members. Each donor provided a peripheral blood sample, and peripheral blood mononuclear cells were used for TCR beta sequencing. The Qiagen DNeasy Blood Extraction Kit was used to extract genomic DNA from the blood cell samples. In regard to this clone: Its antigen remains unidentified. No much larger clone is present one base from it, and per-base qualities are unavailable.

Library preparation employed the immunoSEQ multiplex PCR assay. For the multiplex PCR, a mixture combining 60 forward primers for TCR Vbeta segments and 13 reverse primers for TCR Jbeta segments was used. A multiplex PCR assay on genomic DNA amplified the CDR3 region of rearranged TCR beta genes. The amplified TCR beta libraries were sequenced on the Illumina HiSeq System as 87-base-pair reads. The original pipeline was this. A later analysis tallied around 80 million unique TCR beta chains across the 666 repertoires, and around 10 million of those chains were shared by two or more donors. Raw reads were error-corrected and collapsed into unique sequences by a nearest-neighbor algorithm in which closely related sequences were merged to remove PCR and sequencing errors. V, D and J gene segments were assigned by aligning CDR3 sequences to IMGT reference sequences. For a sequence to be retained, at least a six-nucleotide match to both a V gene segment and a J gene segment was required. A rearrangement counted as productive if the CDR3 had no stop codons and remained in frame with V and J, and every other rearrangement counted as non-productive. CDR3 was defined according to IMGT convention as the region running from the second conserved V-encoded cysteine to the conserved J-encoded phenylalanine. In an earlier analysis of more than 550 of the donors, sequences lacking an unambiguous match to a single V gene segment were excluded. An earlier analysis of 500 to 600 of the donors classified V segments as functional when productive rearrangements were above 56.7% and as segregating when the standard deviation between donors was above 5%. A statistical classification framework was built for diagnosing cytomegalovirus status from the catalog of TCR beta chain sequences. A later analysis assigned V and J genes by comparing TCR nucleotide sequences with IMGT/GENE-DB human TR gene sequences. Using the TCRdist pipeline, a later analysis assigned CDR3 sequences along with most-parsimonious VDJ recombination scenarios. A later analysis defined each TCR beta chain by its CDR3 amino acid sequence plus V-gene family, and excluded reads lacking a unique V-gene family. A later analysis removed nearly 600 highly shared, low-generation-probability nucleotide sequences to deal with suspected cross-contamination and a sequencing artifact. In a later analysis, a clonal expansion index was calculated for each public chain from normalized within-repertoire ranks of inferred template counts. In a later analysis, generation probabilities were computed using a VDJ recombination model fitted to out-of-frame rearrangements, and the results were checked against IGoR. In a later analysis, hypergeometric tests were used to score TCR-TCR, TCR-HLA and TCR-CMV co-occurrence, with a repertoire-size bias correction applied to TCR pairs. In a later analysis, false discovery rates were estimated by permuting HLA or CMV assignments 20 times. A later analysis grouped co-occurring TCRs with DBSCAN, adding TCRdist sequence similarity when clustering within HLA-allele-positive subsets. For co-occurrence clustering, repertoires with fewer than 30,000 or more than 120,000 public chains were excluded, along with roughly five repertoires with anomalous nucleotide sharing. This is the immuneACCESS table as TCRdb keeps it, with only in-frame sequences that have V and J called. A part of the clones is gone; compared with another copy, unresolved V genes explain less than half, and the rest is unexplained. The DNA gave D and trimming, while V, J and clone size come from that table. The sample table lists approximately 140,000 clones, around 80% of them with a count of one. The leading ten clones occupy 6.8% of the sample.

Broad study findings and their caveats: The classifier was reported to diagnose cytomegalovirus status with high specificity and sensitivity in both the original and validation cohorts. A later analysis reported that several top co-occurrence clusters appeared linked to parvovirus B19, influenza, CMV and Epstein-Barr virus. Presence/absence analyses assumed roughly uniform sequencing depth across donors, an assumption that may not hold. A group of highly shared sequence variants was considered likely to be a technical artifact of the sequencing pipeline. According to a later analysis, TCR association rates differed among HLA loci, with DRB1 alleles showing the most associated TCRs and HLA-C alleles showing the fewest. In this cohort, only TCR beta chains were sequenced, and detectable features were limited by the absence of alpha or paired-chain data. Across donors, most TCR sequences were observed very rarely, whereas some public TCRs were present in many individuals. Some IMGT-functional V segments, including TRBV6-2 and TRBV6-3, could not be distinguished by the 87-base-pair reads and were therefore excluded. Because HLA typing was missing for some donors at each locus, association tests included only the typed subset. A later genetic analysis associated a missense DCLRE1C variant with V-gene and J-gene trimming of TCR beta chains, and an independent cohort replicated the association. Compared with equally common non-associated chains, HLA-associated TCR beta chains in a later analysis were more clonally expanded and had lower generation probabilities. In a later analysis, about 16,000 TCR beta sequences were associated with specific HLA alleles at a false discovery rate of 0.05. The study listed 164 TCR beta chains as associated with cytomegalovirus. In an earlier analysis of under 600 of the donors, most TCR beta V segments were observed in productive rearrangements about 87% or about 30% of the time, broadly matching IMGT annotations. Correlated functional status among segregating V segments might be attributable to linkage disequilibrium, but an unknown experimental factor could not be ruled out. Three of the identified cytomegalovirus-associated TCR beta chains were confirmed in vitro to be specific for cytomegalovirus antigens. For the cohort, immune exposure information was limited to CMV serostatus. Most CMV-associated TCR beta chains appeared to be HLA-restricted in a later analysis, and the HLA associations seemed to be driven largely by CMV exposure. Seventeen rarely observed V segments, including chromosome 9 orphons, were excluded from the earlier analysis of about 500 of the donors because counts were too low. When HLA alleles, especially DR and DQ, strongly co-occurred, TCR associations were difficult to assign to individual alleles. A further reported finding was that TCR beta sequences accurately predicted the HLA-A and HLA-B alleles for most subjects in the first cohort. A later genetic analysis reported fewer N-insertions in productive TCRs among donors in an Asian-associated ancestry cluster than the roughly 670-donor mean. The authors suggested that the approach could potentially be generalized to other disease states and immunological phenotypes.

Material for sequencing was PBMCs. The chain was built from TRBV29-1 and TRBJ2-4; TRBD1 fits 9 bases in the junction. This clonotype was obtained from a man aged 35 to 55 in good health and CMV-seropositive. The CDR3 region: CSVSGTGIGNIQYF. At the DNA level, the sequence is TGCAGCGTTTCCGGGACAGGGATTGGAAACATTCAGTACTTC.